This T cell receptor (beta chain) was found in a study of cytomegalovirus exposure and HLA in healthy donors. The PCR employed 60 Vbeta primers together with 13 Jbeta primers. TCRdb's table, derived via immunoSEQ multiplex PCR, lists solely in-frame clones and lacks some. The profile covers 100,000 or so clones, with 76% appearing a single time and roughly an eighth taken by the ten largest. Study-wide findings and caveats: Likely technical artifact: a cluster of highly shared sequence variants. A later analysis, which compared TCR beta chains of equal frequency, found the HLA-associated ones more clonally expanded. Roughly uniform sequencing depth across donors was assumed, possibly incorrectly.

The germline V gene encodes CDR1 SGHNT and CDR2 YENEEA. CDR3 length equals 13 residues. The germline V and J ends were trimmed by 5 bases and 1 base, with 8 bases remaining between them. Points on this clone: Antigen unknown.

The chain combines TRBV11-3 with TRBJ1-1; D not resolved. This receptor was taken from a woman between 40 and 55 years old in good health and CMV-seropositive. Material: PBMCs. The DNA of the CDR3 is TGTGCCAGCAGCCGTAGAAAGAACACTGAAGCTTTCTTT. Protein: CASSRRKNTEAFF.